A single sample is the source of the 23 T cell receptor beta chains below, sequenced in a study of T cell responses to AZD1222 COVID-19 vaccine (dated by TCRdb to the early 2020s). Libraries were built with the immunoSEQ multiplex PCR assay. TCRdb retrieved this table from immuneACCESS and kept in-frame rearrangements only. Not all clones are present; in checked studies, unresolved V genes account for under half, and no reason is known for the remainder. This sample lists over 90,000 clones; 80% to 90% were detected once. Roughly 20% of the sample comes from the top ten. The time point label, read with the paper, signifies: baseline before first vaccination. The material sequenced was peripheral blood, taken on day 0 of AZD1222 vaccination. The origin of the receptors is an adult in good health.

This clone was seen once. The J gene is TRBJ2-1, the V gene TRBV4-1; 7 bases agree with TRBD2. Germline-derived CDR1 and CDR2 are MGHRA and YSYEKL. There are 17 residues in the CDR3. V shed 0 bases and J 4 bases; nucleotides not matched to a gene: 9. The CDR3 is CASSQDGGLDRYNEQFF. Written as DNA, the CDR3 is TGCGCCAGCAGCCAAGATGGTGGACTAGATCGGTACAATGAGCAGTTCTTC.

The chain recombines TRBV7-2 with TRBJ2-5, with 8 bases aligning to TRBD1. The CDR3 has 15 amino acids. The V gene end was trimmed by 4 bases and the J gene end by 2 bases; junction bases not matched to a gene: 6. CDR1 is SGHTA, CDR2 FQGNSA, per germline. In DNA, the CDR3 is TGTGCCAGCAGCTCCCCGGGACAGGTACAAGAGACCCAGTACTTC. This gives the protein CASSSPGQVQETQYF.

The DNA of the CDR3 is TGTGCCAGTAGTATGCAGGGAGCAGATGGCTACACCTTC. Protein product: CASSMQGADGYTF. The rearrangement uses TRBV19 and TRBJ1-2; D perhaps matches TRBD1 (5 bases). The V gene's germline CDR1 is LNHDA and CDR2 SQIVND (reference sequence). The V gene lost 3 bases and the J gene lost 6 bases, with 11 bases spanning the gap. The CDR3 contains 13 residues.

The genes are TRBV5-1 and TRBJ2-1, with 7 positions matching TRBD2. The CDR3 extends over 13 amino acids. From germline, CDR1 is SGHRS and CDR2 YFSETQ. J gave up 1 base and V 7 bases, and 2 bases lay outside the gene matches. The CDR3 region is CASGRASYNEQFF. For the CDR3, the DNA is TGCGCCAGCGGGAGGGCATCCTACAATGAGCAGTTCTTC. Filled out from reference TRBV5-1 and TRBJ2-1, the complete variable domain reads KAGVTQTPRYLIKTRGQQVTLSCSPISGHRSVSWYQQTPGQGLQFLFEYFSETQRNKGNFPGRFSGRQFSNSRSEMNVSTLELGDSALYLCASGRASYNEQFFGPGTRLTVL.

V is TRBV29-1 and J is TRBJ2-5; possible D gene TRBD1, 6 bases. V was pared by 1 base and J by 4 bases, with 10 bases between. CDR1 is SQVTM, CDR2 ANQGSEA, per germline. This CDR3 has 13 amino acids. The CDR3 spells CSVEVGARETQYF. In nucleotides, the CDR3 is TGCAGCGTTGAAGTGGGGGCAAGAGAGACCCAGTACTTC.

V gene TRBV13 combines with J gene TRBJ2-6; the D call may be TRBD1 or TRBD2 (5 bases each). Germline V CDR1 and CDR2: PRHDT, FYEKMQ (reference sequence). V was clipped by 5 bases and J by 0 bases, with 23 bases between them. The CDR3 sequence is 20 residues long. The CDR3 sequence is CASSPHYRRDAFSGANVLTF. CDR3 in DNA: TGTGCCAGCAGCCCACACTACAGACGGGACGCCTTCTCTGGGGCCAACGTCCTGACTTTC.

The chain has TRBV21-1 and TRBJ2-6; TRBD1 is the table's D call, not checked against the DNA. TRBV21-1 is described as a pseudogene. CDR3 length: 15 amino acids. CDR3 coding DNA: TGTGCCAGCATCACAGGGTGCTCTGGGGCCAACGTCCTGACTTTC. It specifies CASITGCSGANVLTF.

The chain combines TRBV10-2 with TRBJ2-7; 7 bases match TRBD1. J lost 6 bases, V lost 5 bases, and 7 bases had no gene match. Germline values: CDR1 WSHSY, CDR2 SAAADI. This CDR3 has 13 amino acids. The CDR3 DNA reads as TGCGCCAGCAGTCCAACAGGGGCTCGCGAGCAGTACTTC. Its protein is CASSPTGAREQYF.

This chain links TRBV6-2 or TRBV6-3 with TRBJ2-1; 7 bases align to TRBD2. V dropped 2 bases and J dropped 8; count of bases not matched to a gene: 6. CDR1 MNHEY and CDR2 SVGEGT come from the germline V gene. The CDR3 sequence is 14 residues long. This CDR3 is CASSYPTSRDEQFF. In nucleotides, the CDR3 is TGTGCCAGCAGTTACCCGACTAGCCGGGATGAGCAGTTCTTC.

Only a few counts were recorded for this clone. V and J are TRBV6-2 or TRBV6-3 and TRBJ1-1; D remains unclear. Trimming cost V 0 bases and J 7 bases, with 12 bases left between them. The germline V gene encodes CDR1 MNHEY and CDR2 SVGEGT. The CDR3 runs to 14 residues. The CDR3 region has the DNA TGTGCCAGCAGTTACTCCCGGGGTTCGGGTGAAGCTTTCTTT. Amino acids: CASSYSRGSGEAFF.

V is TRBV4-2 and J is TRBJ1-2; D is uncertain. The V gene's germline CDR1 is LGHNA and CDR2 YNFKEQ. CDR3 length: 11 amino acids. The V gene lost 1 base and the J gene lost 8 bases, with 5 bases spanning the gap. The CDR3 DNA is TGTGCCAGCAGCCAAGTCGGGGGCTACACCTTC. Translating it yields CASSQVGGYTF.

The rearrangement links TRBV6-5 to TRBJ1-4, with D unclear. The CDR3 is 15 amino acids. Per the germline V gene, CDR1 is MNHEY and CDR2 is SVGAGI. V gave up 2 bases and J gave up 5 bases, with 12 bases separating them. The CDR3 nucleotides are TGTGCCAGCAGTTACCAGCAGGTGGGGAATGAAAAACTGTTTTTT. As protein: CASSYQQVGNEKLFF.

V and J are TRBV7-2 and TRBJ1-5; D is perhaps TRBD1 (5 bases). The CDR3 totals 16 residues. V lost 1 base, J lost 0 bases, and 10 bases lay in between. Germline V gene lookup returns CDR1 SGHTA and CDR2 FQGNSA. CDR3 nucleotides: TGTGCCAGCAGCTTAGGCAGGGATTATAGCAATCAGCCCCAGCATTTT. It codes for CASSLGRDYSNQPQHF.

The V and J genes are TRBV4-3 and TRBJ2-5, with D unresolved. Trimming pared 1 base from V and 5 bases from J, leaving 8 bases between. The CDR3 runs to 13 residues. Germline-derived CDR1 and CDR2 are LGHNA and YSLEER. CDR3: CASSQALLETQYF. The CDR3 nucleotides read TGCGCCAGCAGCCAAGCTCTATTGGAGACCCAGTACTTC.

V gene TRBV30 combines with J gene TRBJ1-4, with D unclear. Germline-derived CDR1 and CDR2 are GTSNPN and SVGIG (reference sequence). V was clipped by 1 base and J by 2 bases, with 2 bases between them. The CDR3 totals 12 residues. The CDR3, as DNA: TGTGCCTGGAGTGCCACTAATGAAAAACTGTTTTTT. This gives the protein CAWSATNEKLFF.

This chain uses TRBV7-3 with TRBJ2-7, with unresolved D. V was trimmed by 5 bases and J by 2 bases, leaving 13 bases between them. The CDR3 runs 14 residues. The V gene's germline CDR1 is SGHTA and CDR2 FQGTGA. The CDR3 loop reads CASSPTSDAYEQYF. The CDR3 bases are TGTGCCAGCAGCCCTACCTCTGATGCCTACGAGCAGTACTTC.

The chain joins TRBV5-1 to TRBJ2-5, with 7 bases aligning to TRBD1. After removal of 4 bases from V and 4 bases from J, the junction contained 7 bases not matched to a gene. CDR3 length equals 14 residues. Germline V CDR1 and CDR2: SGHRS, YFSETQ. Here the CDR3 DNA reads TGCGCCAGCAGCCCCACAGGGGCAGGAGAGACCCAGTACTTC. It translates to CASSPTGAGETQYF.

The V gene is TRBV15, the J gene TRBJ1-3; D is ambiguous. V was trimmed by 4 bases and J by 0 bases, leaving 4 bases between them. The CDR3 is made up of 13 amino acids. Looked up from germline, CDR1 is LNHNV and CDR2 is YYDKDF (reference sequence). CDR3 region: CATSTPSGNTIYF. As DNA, the CDR3 is TGTGCCACCAGCACCCCCTCTGGAAACACCATATATTTT.

The chain links TRBV7-3 to TRBJ2-1, with 7 nucleotides matching TRBD1. The CDR3 contains 15 residues. Germline trimming cut 5 bases from V and 9 bases from J; bases unmatched to any gene: 13. The germline V gene encodes CDR1 SGHTA and CDR2 FQGTGA. CDR3 nucleotide sequence: TGTGCCAGCAGCCAGGGGGTTTCGGGGCTGGGTGAGCAGTTCTTC. This gives the protein CASSQGVSGLGEQFF.

The chain combines TRBV19 with TRBJ2-7; possible D gene TRBD1, 5 bases. Trimming shortened V by 8 bases and J by 4 bases, and 18 bases separated the two germline ends. Germline lookup yields CDR1 LNHDA and CDR2 SQIVND (reference sequence). The CDR3 sequence is 14 residues long. The CDR3 sequence: CASQGRVGKYEQYF. CDR3 nucleotide sequence: TGTGCCAGTCAGGGCAGGGTGGGAAAATACGAGCAGTACTTC.

The chain uses TRBV9 and TRBJ2-3; D might be TRBD2 (5 bases). Deletions cut 4 bases from V and 0 bases from J, with 9 bases between. The CDR3 sequence is 14 residues long. The germline gives CDR1 SGDLS, CDR2 YYNGEE. The CDR3 is CASSTRTSTDTQYF. In DNA form, the CDR3 reads TGTGCCAGCAGCACCCGGACTAGCACAGATACGCAGTATTTT. Drawing the rest from reference TRBV9 and TRBJ2-3, the complete variable domain is DSGVTQTPKHLITATGQRVTLRCSPRSGDLSVYWYQQSLDQGLQFLIQYYNGEERAKGNILERFSAQQFPDLHSELNLSSLELGDSALYFCASSTRTSTDTQYFGPGTRLTVL.

The chain employs TRBV19 and TRBJ1-1; D call uncertain. Trimming shortened V by 5 bases and J by 6 bases, and 10 bases separated the two germline ends. Germline V gene data show CDR1 as LNHDA and CDR2 as SQIVND (reference sequence). The CDR3 spans 12 residues. CDR3 nucleotide sequence: TGTGCCAGTAGTCGGTTCCGGTCTGAAGCTTTCTTT. Amino acid sequence: CASSRFRSEAFF.

The chain uses TRBV15 and TRBJ1-1; a possible D gene is TRBD1 (5 bases). The CDR3 loop spans 15 amino acids. Trimming removed 3 bases from V and 6 bases from J, with 17 bases in between. Germline CDR1 is LNHNV and CDR2 is YYDKDF (reference sequence). This CDR3 is CATSSPWQGVAEAFF. CDR3 DNA sequence: TGTGCCACCAGCAGCCCCTGGCAGGGTGTCGCTGAAGCTTTCTTT. The full variable domain, completed using reference TRBV15 and TRBJ1-1, is DAMVIQNPRYQVTQFGKPVTLSCSQTLNHNVMYWYQQKSSQAPKLLFHYYDKDFNNEADTPDNFQSRRPNTSFCFLDIRSPGLGDTAMYLCATSSPWQGVAEAFFGQGTRLTVV.